The 5 T cell receptor beta chains below were found in one sample sequenced in a study of control samples from healthy donors and cancer patients. Only in-frame clones appear in the TCRdb table, and some are missing; sequencing was by immunoSEQ multiplex PCR. The repertoire holds 210,000 or so clones, around 90% seen once, with less than 2% in the top ten. Sequenced input: blood. The receptor source for this set is a man younger than 45 in good health.

This chain connects TRBV2 to TRBJ1-2; no clear D. The germline CDR1 and CDR2 sequences are SNHLY and FYNNEI. The CDR3 runs to 12 residues. The V gene lost 8 bases and the J gene lost 0 bases, with 7 bases spanning the gap. The CDR3 sequence is CASRVANYGYTF. CDR3 nucleotides: TGTGCCAGCCGGGTGGCTAACTATGGCTACACCTTC.

This clone was seen just once. This chain links TRBV12-3 or TRBV12-4 with TRBJ1-2; D is unclear. Trimming shortened V by 4 bases and J by 8 bases, and 8 bases separated the two germline ends. The CDR3 runs 11 residues. The CDR3 nucleotides are TGTGCCAGCAGTTCGGGCAGAGGCTACACCTTC. Translated, it gives CASSSGRGYTF.

The chain recombines TRBV7-6 with TRBJ1-6; TRBD1 agrees at 7 bases. CDR3 length: 15 residues. Looked up from germline, CDR1 is SGHVS and CDR2 is FNYEAQ. Germline trimming cut 5 bases from V and 7 bases from J; bases unmatched to any gene: 8. CDR3 nucleotides: TGTGCCAGCAGCCCGAAGACAGGGTCGAATTCACCCCTCCACTTT. Its protein product is CASSPKTGSNSPLHF.

This chain connects TRBV19 to TRBJ1-1; tentatively, D is TRBD1 (5 bases). Germline CDR1 and CDR2: LNHDA and SQIVND (reference sequence). The CDR3 is made up of 15 amino acids. The V end lost 6 bases, the J end lost 0 bases, and 14 bases lay between the germline ends. For the CDR3, the DNA is TGTGCCAGTAGGCATACGGACACCTTGAACACTGAAGCTTTCTTT. Its translation is CASRHTDTLNTEAFF.

The chain couples TRBV27 to TRBJ1-6; D is unclear. Trimming pared 3 bases from V and 6 bases from J, leaving 15 bases between. The CDR3 spans 16 residues. Looked up from germline, CDR1 is MNHEY and CDR2 is SMNVEV (reference sequence). CDR3 in amino acids: CASSFGMPGRNSPLHF. Here the CDR3 DNA reads TGTGCCAGCAGTTTCGGAATGCCCGGACGTAATTCACCCCTCCACTTT.